This T cell receptor beta chain was identified in a study of blood T cell repertoires in COVID-19. Study-level background: Sources were T cells, B-cell-depleted T cells, or PBMCs; the material itself was cDNA or gDNA.

Germline-derived CDR1 and CDR2 are LNHDA and SQIVND (reference sequence). Trimming shortened V by 6 bases and J by 1 base, and 21 bases separated the two germline ends. This CDR3 contains 17 residues. Clones were read by immunoSEQ multiplex PCR, and TCRdb kept only the in-frame ones, dropping some. Of a few hundred thousand clones in the sample, roughly 82% are singletons; the top ten hold roughly 1.4%. The clonotype was recovered from a woman aged 35 to 49 who had recovered from COVID-19. Sample: peripheral blood. The J gene is TRBJ1-1, the V gene TRBV19; D possibly corresponds to TRBD1 (6 bases). The CDR3 loop reads CASRRPLDRKTNTEAFF. For the CDR3, the DNA is TGTGCCAGTAGACGTCCTTTGGACAGAAAAACGAACACTGAAGCTTTCTTT.